The 14 T cell receptor beta chains given below trace back to one sample, sequenced in a study of cytomegalovirus exposure and HLA in healthy donors. 60 Vbeta and 13 Jbeta primers were used in PCR. The repertoire was sequenced with immunoSEQ multiplex PCR; TCRdb's copy has only in-frame clones and lacks some. Among 130,000 or so clones listed, roughly 80% were seen once. What was sequenced was PBMCs. These receptors originate from a woman in her thirties or forties in good health and CMV-seropositive.

The rearrangement uses TRBV14 and TRBJ1-4; unclear D gene. CDR3 length: 15 residues. Germline V gene sequence: CDR1 SGHDN, CDR2 FVKESK. The germline V and J ends were trimmed by 1 base and 8 bases, with 14 bases remaining between them. CDR3 DNA: TGTGCCAGCAGCCAAGTACCCACTCGGAGGGAAAAACTGTTTTTT. Protein sequence: CASSQVPTRREKLFF. The variable domain in full, with the rest retrieved from reference TRBV14 and TRBJ1-4, is EAGVTQFPSHSVIEKGQTVTLRCDPISGHDNLYWYRRVMGKEIKFLLHFVKESKQDESGMPNNRFLAERTGGTYSTLKVQPAELEDSGVYFCASSQVPTRREKLFFGSGTQLSVL.

The chain combines TRBV9 with TRBJ2-3, with 7 nucleotides matching TRBD1. The germline V gene encodes CDR1 SGDLS and CDR2 YYNGEE. CDR3 length: 15 amino acids. J lost 10 bases, V lost 3 bases, and 14 bases had no gene match. The CDR3 sequence: CASSGGQVLEGAQYF. In nucleotides, the CDR3 is TGTGCCAGCAGCGGTGGACAGGTATTGGAAGGGGCGCAGTATTTT.

This clone has only a few counts. The chain is built from TRBV6-5 and TRBJ1-5; TRBD1 aligns across 7 bases. The trim removed 5 bases at V and 7 bases at J, leaving 11 bases unmatched. This CDR3 spans 15 amino acids. CDR1 is MNHEY and CDR2 is SVGAGI in the germline V gene. This CDR3 reads CASSPTGLEGQPQHF. The CDR3 region has the DNA TGTGCCAGCAGTCCGACAGGGTTAGAGGGGCAGCCCCAGCATTTT.

This chain joins TRBV7-9 and TRBJ2-5; possibly TRBD1 for D (5 bases). TRBJ2-7 matches the DNA end more closely, so the J call is doubtful. The CDR3 contains 15 residues. CDR1 is SEHNR and CDR2 is FQNEAQ in the germline V gene (reference sequence). CDR3 nucleotide sequence: TGTGCCAGCAGCTTAGTAGAGCAGGGCTCCTACGAGCAGTACTTC. Protein: CASSLVEQGSYEQYF.

The chain is built from TRBV6-5 and TRBJ2-2; D uncertain. This CDR3 spans 14 amino acids. In germline, CDR1 is MNHEY, CDR2 SVGAGI. Trimming took off 7 bases at V and 0 bases at J, with 9 bases between the two ends. CDR3 nucleotide sequence: TGTGCCAGCATTGGAGACGCGAACACCGGGGAGCTGTTTTTT. Translation: CASIGDANTGELFF.

The chain recombines TRBV18 with TRBJ1-2; 7 bases agree with TRBD1. CDR3 size: 15 residues. The V gene end was trimmed by 3 bases and the J gene end by 3 bases; junction bases not matched to a gene: 7. Germline V gene sequence: CDR1 KGHSH, CDR2 LQKENI. The CDR3 DNA reads TGTGCCAGCTCACCTCGACAGGGAAAGGACTATGGCTACACCTTC. Protein product: CASSPRQGKDYGYTF.

This clone was found once. The rearrangement links TRBV7-6 to TRBJ2-1; 8 bases agree with TRBD1. This CDR3 region has 14 residues. Germline V lookup: CDR1 SGHVS, CDR2 FNYEAQ. With 5 bases clipped from V and 11 bases from J, the junction kept 11 bases outside the gene matches. The CDR3 region is CASSPTGTGNQQFF. The CDR3 DNA reads as TGTGCCAGCAGCCCCACCGGGACAGGTAACCAGCAGTTCTTC.

The rearrangement joins TRBV19 to TRBJ1-2; D may be TRBD1 (6 bases). Germline V gene sequence: CDR1 LNHDA, CDR2 SQIVND (reference sequence). The CDR3 has 17 residues. The V end was cut by 7 bases, the J end by 0 bases, with 21 bases between. The CDR3 is CASISSRGRTANYGYTF. As DNA, the CDR3 is TGTGCCAGTATCTCTTCAAGGGGCAGGACAGCTAACTATGGCTACACCTTC.

This clone was counted between two and nine times. The J gene is TRBJ1-1, the V gene TRBV18, with 11 bases aligning to TRBD1. This CDR3 comprises 14 residues. The J segment lost 1 base and the V segment lost 8 bases, leaving 3 bases of the junction unmatched. Germline V gene sequence: CDR1 KGHSH, CDR2 LQKENI. In DNA form, the CDR3 reads TGTGCCAGCAGAGGGACAGGGGGGAACACTGAAGCTTTCTTT. Protein sequence: CASRGTGGNTEAFF.

The chain combines TRBV7-9 with TRBJ2-3; 12 nucleotides align to TRBD2. Per germline, CDR1 SEHNR and CDR2 FQNEAQ (reference sequence). This CDR3 contains 17 residues. V trimming: 5 bases; J trimming: 0 bases; junction bases outside the gene matches: 6. CDR3 region: CASSERTSGASTDTQYF. CDR3 coding DNA: TGTGCCAGCAGCGAACGGACTAGCGGGGCTAGCACAGATACGCAGTATTTT.

This chain connects TRBV11-2 to TRBJ1-5, with TRBD1 identical over 7 bases. V was clipped by 3 bases and J by 1 base; unmatched bases: 3. The CDR3 is 15 amino acids. Germline V gives CDR1 SGHAT, CDR2 FQNNGV. CDR3 region: CASSLPGGSNQPQHF. The DNA for the CDR3 is TGTGCCAGCAGCTTGCCAGGGGGGAGCAATCAGCCCCAGCATTTT.

The DNA for the CDR3 is TGTGCCGGAAAGAGGGGGGGACCCCTGAACACTGAAGCTTTCTTT. Amino acids: CAGKRGGPLNTEAFF. The chain recombines TRBV28 with TRBJ1-1, with D possibly TRBD1 on 6 matching bases. Trimming left V 11 bases short and J 0 bases short, with 19 bases between. The CDR3 is made up of 15 amino acids. In germline, CDR1 is MDHEN, CDR2 SYDVKM.

The chain carries TRBV30 and TRBJ1-4, with D possibly matching TRBD1 (5 bases). The V end was cut by 2 bases, the J end by 10 bases, with 14 bases between. In germline, CDR1 is GTSNPN, CDR2 SVGIG (reference sequence). The CDR3 extends over 13 amino acids. The DNA for the CDR3 is TGTGCCTGGAGTCTTGACCAGGGAGGAAAACTGTTTTTT. Translating it yields CAWSLDQGGKLFF. The full variable domain, rest sourced from reference TRBV30 and TRBJ1-4, is SQTIHQWPATLVQPVGSPLSLECTVEGTSNPNLYWYRQAAGRGLQLLFYSVGIGQISSEVPQNLSASRPQDRQFILSSKKLLLSDSGFYLCAWSLDQGGKLFFGSGTQLSVL.

This clone was counted only a few times. The junction and the germline gene differ at one end; a read error may be behind it. This chain links TRBV4-1 with TRBJ1-4; D is ambiguous. The CDR3 loop spans 13 amino acids. Looked up from germline, CDR1 is MGHRA and CDR2 is YSYEKL. The CDR3 coding sequence is TGTGCCAGCAGCCAAAAGGGCGAGGGAAAACTGTTTTTT. Protein product: CASSQKGEGKLFF.